These 16 T cell receptor beta chains originate from one sample sequenced in a study of beta chain features in type 1 diabetes. Sequenced material consisted of expressed TCRB transcripts (all of the isolated RNA was reverse transcribed). Clones were read by immunoSEQ multiplex PCR, and TCRdb kept only the in-frame ones, dropping some. The sample contains about 230,000 clones, roughly 9.6% of which appear only once. The sequencing sample was made of naive CD4+ T cells from blood. The receptors stem from a young woman in good health.

In this sample, this clone turned up a few times. This chain links TRBV30 with TRBJ2-1, with 10 positions matching TRBD2. The trim removed 2 bases at V and 5 bases at J, leaving 0 bases unmatched. This CDR3 is 13 amino acids long. Germline CDR1 reads GTSNPN; CDR2 reads SVGIG (reference sequence). CDR3 nucleotide sequence: TGTGCCTGGAGTAGCGGGAGGGACAATGAGCAGTTCTTC. Residues: CAWSSGRDNEQFF.

This clone occurred a few times. The chain uses TRBV2 and TRBJ2-5; 7 bases are shared with TRBD1. The V gene's germline CDR1 is SNHLY and CDR2 FYNNEI. Losses at the gene ends were 6 bases for V and 1 base for J; bases not matched to a gene: 5. The CDR3 has 14 amino acids. The CDR3, as DNA: TGTGCCAGCAGGAGGGACAGAGCCCAAGAGACCCAGTACTTC. This encodes CASRRDRAQETQYF.

This clone was found a few times. The chain has TRBV14 and TRBJ2-1; D call uncertain. V gave up 0 bases and J gave up 0 bases, with 12 bases separating them. Germline loops: CDR1 SGHDN, CDR2 FVKESK. The CDR3 consists of 17 residues. CDR3 protein: CASSQDSFPSSYNEQFF. CDR3 nucleotides: TGTGCCAGCAGCCAAGACAGTTTTCCCAGCTCCTACAATGAGCAGTTCTTC.

This clone was counted between two and nine times. This sequence joins TRBV19 and TRBJ2-7, with D possibly matching TRBD1 (5 bases). The CDR3 is 13 amino acids. The V end was cut by 7 bases, the J end by 0 bases, with 10 bases between. CDR1 is LNHDA and CDR2 is SQIVND in the germline V gene (reference sequence). CDR3 residues: CASIFRVSYEQYF. The CDR3 DNA reads as TGTGCCAGTATTTTCAGGGTCTCCTACGAGCAGTACTTC.

This clone was counted ten times or more. J is TRBJ2-7 and V is TRBV29-1; 7 nucleotides align to TRBD2. Germline trimming cut 4 bases from V and 3 bases from J; bases unmatched to any gene: 3. CDR3 length equals 12 residues. Germline V lookup: CDR1 SQVTM, CDR2 ANQGSEA. In DNA, the CDR3 is TGCAGCGTTGTCCCTAGCGGCTACGAGCAGTACTTC. It codes for CSVVPSGYEQYF.

V is TRBV5-6 and J is TRBJ1-2; D might be TRBD1 (6 bases). The CDR3 extends over 13 amino acids. Germline lookup yields CDR1 SGHDT and CDR2 YYEEEE. Deletions cut 3 bases from V and 2 bases from J, with 8 bases between. The CDR3, as DNA: TGTGCCAGCAGCTACGGACAGAACTATGGCTACACCTTC. Protein sequence: CASSYGQNYGYTF.

This clone was seen only a few times. This chain connects TRBV29-1 to TRBJ1-4, with D perhaps matching TRBD1 (6 bases). Trimming took 2 bases from V and 5 from J, leaving 9 bases between them. The CDR3 sequence is 13 residues long. Germline lookup yields CDR1 SQVTM and CDR2 ANQGSEA. CDR3 region: CSVELDRNEKLFF. The CDR3 DNA is TGCAGCGTTGAATTGGACAGAAATGAAAAACTGTTTTTT.

The rearrangement joins TRBV29-1 to TRBJ2-2; D might be TRBD2 (5 bases). CDR1 and CDR2 from the germline V gene are SQVTM and ANQGSEA. Trimming took off 4 bases at V and 7 bases at J, with 19 bases between the two ends. The CDR3 has 15 residues. CDR3 protein: CSVATIAQGNGELFF. The CDR3 DNA reads as TGCAGCGTTGCAACCATAGCGCAAGGGAACGGGGAGCTGTTTTTT.

This clone was detected only a few times. This rearrangement joins TRBV6-5 to TRBJ2-1, with D possibly TRBD2 on 6 matching bases. Germline V lookup: CDR1 MNHEY, CDR2 SVGAGI. This CDR3 comprises 15 residues. V was trimmed by 3 bases and J by 5 bases, leaving 14 bases between them. This CDR3 is CASSYFAGPNNEQFF. The CDR3 DNA reads as TGTGCCAGCAGTTATTTTGCGGGGCCTAACAATGAGCAGTTCTTC.

This clone was counted between two and nine times. The rearrangement uses TRBV29-1 and TRBJ1-4; the D gene is possibly TRBD1 (5 bases). CDR1 is SQVTM and CDR2 is ANQGSEA in the germline V gene. The CDR3 runs to 14 residues. V dropped 6 bases and J dropped 2 bases, with 13 bases sitting between them. CDR3 loop: CSVADSGTNEKLFF. The DNA for the CDR3 is TGCAGCGTGGCCGACAGTGGGACTAATGAAAAACTGTTTTTT.

This clone has more than one count but fewer than ten. The CDR3: CASSMTSTAGELFF. DNA of the CDR3: TGTGCCAGCAGCATGACCAGTACAGCCGGGGAGCTGTTTTTT. The chain is built from TRBV9 and TRBJ2-2; D remains unclear. V lost 4 bases and J lost 6, with 13 bases in between. Germline loops: CDR1 SGDLS, CDR2 YYNGEE. This CDR3 contains 14 residues.

With respect to this clone: The identical CDR3 is also encoded by other nucleotide sequences in the sample. V and J are TRBV7-2 and TRBJ2-7; TRBD2 is a possible D gene (5 bases). Germline V gene sequence: CDR1 SGHTA, CDR2 FQGNSA. The V and J ends lost 1 base and 0 bases respectively, with 7 bases between them. The CDR3 totals 14 residues. The DNA for the CDR3 is TGTGCCAGCAGCTTAGTTGCGGGCTCCTACGAGCAGTACTTC. It is translated as CASSLVAGSYEQYF. The full variable domain, in which reference TRBV7-2 and TRBJ2-7 provide the parts outside the CDR3, is GAGVSQSPSNKVTEKGKDVELRCDPISGHTALYWYRQSLGQGLEFLIYFQGNSAPDKSGLPSDRFSAERTGGSVSTLTIQRTQQEDSAVYLCASSLVAGSYEQYFGPGTRLTVT.

In this sample, this clone turned up many times. The chain has TRBV7-9 and TRBJ2-5; TRBD1 aligns across 8 bases. The ends lost 5 bases at V and 2 bases at J; junction bases unmatched: 10. Germline V gene lookup returns CDR1 SEHNR and CDR2 FQNEAQ (reference sequence). The CDR3 consists of 16 residues. This chain's CDR3 is CASSHSNRDRQETQYF. CDR3 DNA: TGTGCCAGCAGCCATTCGAACCGGGACAGGCAAGAGACCCAGTACTTC.

This clone was counted between two and nine times. The chain joins TRBV14 to TRBJ2-2, with D unclear. The length of the CDR3 is 14 residues. Trimming took 4 bases from V and 4 from J, leaving 10 bases between them. Germline CDR1 reads SGHDN; CDR2 reads FVKESK. The CDR3 is CASSPRVRTGELFF. The CDR3 DNA sequence: TGTGCCAGCAGCCCCCGGGTCCGCACCGGGGAGCTGTTTTTT.

This clone was seen a few times. The V gene is TRBV5-4, the J gene TRBJ2-1; D is ambiguous. The ends were cut back, 0 bases at V and 9 bases at J, with 13 bases in the middle. This CDR3 contains 14 residues. Germline V gene data show CDR1 as SGHNT and CDR2 as YYREEE (reference sequence). DNA of the CDR3: TGTGCCAGCAGCTTGGCTCGGGTGACGGGTGAGCAGTTCTTC. Its protein is CASSLARVTGEQFF.

This clone was seen only a few times. The CDR3, as DNA: TGTGCCAGCAGCTTAGAGCCGACTAGCGGAGCCTACGAGCAGTACTTC. Its translation is CASSLEPTSGAYEQYF. This chain links TRBV7-2 with TRBJ2-7; 9 nucleotides line up with TRBD2. This CDR3 is built from 16 residues. Trimming cost V 1 base and J 2 bases; bases outside gene matches: 6. CDR1 and CDR2 (germline): SGHTA, FQGNSA.